These 8 T cell receptor beta chains were all obtained from the same sample, sequenced in a study of monozygotic twins with inflammatory bowel disease (dated by TCRdb to between 2018 and 2020). Library preparation used 5' RACE. Sequencing used an Illumina HiSeq 2500. After the reads were reprocessed by TCRdb, one entry was made per CDR3 protein sequence, with no DNA. Per the sample table, the count is some 170,000 distinct CDR3 sequences. The ten largest clones take up roughly 2.3% of the sample. Specimen: blood. The receptors come from a human donor with ulcerative colitis or Crohn's disease, or a healthy co-twin of an affected twin (not recorded which).

V is TRBV5-1 and J is TRBJ1-1. The CDR3 is 15 amino acids. Germline V CDR1 and CDR2: SGHRS, YFSETQ. CDR3 loop: CASSLAQPLNTEAFF.

The chain has TRBV15 and TRBJ2-7; TCRdb calls TRBD2, which cannot be checked without DNA. The CDR3 has 15 residues. Germline-derived CDR1 and CDR2 are LNHNV and YYDKDF (reference sequence). The CDR3 is CATSRVGSGSYEQYF.

The chain has TRBV3-1 and TRBJ1-6. CDR1 is LGHDT, CDR2 YNNKEL, per germline (reference sequence). The CDR3 loop spans 14 amino acids. The CDR3 loop is CASSQGVGNSPLHF.

CDR3 protein: CASSYTTGELFF. J is TRBJ2-2 and V is TRBV6-5. The CDR3 covers 12 residues. CDR1 and CDR2 from the germline V gene are MNHEY and SVGAGI.

The genes are TRBV18 and TRBJ2-3; TCRdb gives TRBD1 as the D gene, but with no DNA this cannot be confirmed. Germline V gene sequence: CDR1 KGHSH, CDR2 LQKENI. This CDR3 is built from 15 residues. The CDR3 region is CASSPDRGLTDTQYF.

CDR3 sequence reads: CASSASGGAANTGELFF. The chain couples TRBV7-2 to TRBJ2-2; lacking DNA, the TRBD2 call made by TCRdb goes unchecked. The CDR3 is made up of 17 amino acids. Germline CDR1 and CDR2: SGHTA and FQGNSA.

V usage is TRBV20-1 and J usage is TRBJ2-1; the D call of TRBD1 rests on TCRdb alone, since no DNA is present to check it. Germline V gene data show CDR1 as DFQATT and CDR2 as SNEGSKA (reference sequence). The CDR3 totals 12 residues. The chain's CDR3 is CSPRQGRYEQFF.

The V call is TRBV7-2, the J call TRBJ2-2; TCRdb indicates TRBD2, and absent DNA this call remains unverified. CDR3 length: 13 residues. Germline V lookup: CDR1 SGHTA, CDR2 FQGNSA. CDR3 amino acids: CASSLDFAGELFF.